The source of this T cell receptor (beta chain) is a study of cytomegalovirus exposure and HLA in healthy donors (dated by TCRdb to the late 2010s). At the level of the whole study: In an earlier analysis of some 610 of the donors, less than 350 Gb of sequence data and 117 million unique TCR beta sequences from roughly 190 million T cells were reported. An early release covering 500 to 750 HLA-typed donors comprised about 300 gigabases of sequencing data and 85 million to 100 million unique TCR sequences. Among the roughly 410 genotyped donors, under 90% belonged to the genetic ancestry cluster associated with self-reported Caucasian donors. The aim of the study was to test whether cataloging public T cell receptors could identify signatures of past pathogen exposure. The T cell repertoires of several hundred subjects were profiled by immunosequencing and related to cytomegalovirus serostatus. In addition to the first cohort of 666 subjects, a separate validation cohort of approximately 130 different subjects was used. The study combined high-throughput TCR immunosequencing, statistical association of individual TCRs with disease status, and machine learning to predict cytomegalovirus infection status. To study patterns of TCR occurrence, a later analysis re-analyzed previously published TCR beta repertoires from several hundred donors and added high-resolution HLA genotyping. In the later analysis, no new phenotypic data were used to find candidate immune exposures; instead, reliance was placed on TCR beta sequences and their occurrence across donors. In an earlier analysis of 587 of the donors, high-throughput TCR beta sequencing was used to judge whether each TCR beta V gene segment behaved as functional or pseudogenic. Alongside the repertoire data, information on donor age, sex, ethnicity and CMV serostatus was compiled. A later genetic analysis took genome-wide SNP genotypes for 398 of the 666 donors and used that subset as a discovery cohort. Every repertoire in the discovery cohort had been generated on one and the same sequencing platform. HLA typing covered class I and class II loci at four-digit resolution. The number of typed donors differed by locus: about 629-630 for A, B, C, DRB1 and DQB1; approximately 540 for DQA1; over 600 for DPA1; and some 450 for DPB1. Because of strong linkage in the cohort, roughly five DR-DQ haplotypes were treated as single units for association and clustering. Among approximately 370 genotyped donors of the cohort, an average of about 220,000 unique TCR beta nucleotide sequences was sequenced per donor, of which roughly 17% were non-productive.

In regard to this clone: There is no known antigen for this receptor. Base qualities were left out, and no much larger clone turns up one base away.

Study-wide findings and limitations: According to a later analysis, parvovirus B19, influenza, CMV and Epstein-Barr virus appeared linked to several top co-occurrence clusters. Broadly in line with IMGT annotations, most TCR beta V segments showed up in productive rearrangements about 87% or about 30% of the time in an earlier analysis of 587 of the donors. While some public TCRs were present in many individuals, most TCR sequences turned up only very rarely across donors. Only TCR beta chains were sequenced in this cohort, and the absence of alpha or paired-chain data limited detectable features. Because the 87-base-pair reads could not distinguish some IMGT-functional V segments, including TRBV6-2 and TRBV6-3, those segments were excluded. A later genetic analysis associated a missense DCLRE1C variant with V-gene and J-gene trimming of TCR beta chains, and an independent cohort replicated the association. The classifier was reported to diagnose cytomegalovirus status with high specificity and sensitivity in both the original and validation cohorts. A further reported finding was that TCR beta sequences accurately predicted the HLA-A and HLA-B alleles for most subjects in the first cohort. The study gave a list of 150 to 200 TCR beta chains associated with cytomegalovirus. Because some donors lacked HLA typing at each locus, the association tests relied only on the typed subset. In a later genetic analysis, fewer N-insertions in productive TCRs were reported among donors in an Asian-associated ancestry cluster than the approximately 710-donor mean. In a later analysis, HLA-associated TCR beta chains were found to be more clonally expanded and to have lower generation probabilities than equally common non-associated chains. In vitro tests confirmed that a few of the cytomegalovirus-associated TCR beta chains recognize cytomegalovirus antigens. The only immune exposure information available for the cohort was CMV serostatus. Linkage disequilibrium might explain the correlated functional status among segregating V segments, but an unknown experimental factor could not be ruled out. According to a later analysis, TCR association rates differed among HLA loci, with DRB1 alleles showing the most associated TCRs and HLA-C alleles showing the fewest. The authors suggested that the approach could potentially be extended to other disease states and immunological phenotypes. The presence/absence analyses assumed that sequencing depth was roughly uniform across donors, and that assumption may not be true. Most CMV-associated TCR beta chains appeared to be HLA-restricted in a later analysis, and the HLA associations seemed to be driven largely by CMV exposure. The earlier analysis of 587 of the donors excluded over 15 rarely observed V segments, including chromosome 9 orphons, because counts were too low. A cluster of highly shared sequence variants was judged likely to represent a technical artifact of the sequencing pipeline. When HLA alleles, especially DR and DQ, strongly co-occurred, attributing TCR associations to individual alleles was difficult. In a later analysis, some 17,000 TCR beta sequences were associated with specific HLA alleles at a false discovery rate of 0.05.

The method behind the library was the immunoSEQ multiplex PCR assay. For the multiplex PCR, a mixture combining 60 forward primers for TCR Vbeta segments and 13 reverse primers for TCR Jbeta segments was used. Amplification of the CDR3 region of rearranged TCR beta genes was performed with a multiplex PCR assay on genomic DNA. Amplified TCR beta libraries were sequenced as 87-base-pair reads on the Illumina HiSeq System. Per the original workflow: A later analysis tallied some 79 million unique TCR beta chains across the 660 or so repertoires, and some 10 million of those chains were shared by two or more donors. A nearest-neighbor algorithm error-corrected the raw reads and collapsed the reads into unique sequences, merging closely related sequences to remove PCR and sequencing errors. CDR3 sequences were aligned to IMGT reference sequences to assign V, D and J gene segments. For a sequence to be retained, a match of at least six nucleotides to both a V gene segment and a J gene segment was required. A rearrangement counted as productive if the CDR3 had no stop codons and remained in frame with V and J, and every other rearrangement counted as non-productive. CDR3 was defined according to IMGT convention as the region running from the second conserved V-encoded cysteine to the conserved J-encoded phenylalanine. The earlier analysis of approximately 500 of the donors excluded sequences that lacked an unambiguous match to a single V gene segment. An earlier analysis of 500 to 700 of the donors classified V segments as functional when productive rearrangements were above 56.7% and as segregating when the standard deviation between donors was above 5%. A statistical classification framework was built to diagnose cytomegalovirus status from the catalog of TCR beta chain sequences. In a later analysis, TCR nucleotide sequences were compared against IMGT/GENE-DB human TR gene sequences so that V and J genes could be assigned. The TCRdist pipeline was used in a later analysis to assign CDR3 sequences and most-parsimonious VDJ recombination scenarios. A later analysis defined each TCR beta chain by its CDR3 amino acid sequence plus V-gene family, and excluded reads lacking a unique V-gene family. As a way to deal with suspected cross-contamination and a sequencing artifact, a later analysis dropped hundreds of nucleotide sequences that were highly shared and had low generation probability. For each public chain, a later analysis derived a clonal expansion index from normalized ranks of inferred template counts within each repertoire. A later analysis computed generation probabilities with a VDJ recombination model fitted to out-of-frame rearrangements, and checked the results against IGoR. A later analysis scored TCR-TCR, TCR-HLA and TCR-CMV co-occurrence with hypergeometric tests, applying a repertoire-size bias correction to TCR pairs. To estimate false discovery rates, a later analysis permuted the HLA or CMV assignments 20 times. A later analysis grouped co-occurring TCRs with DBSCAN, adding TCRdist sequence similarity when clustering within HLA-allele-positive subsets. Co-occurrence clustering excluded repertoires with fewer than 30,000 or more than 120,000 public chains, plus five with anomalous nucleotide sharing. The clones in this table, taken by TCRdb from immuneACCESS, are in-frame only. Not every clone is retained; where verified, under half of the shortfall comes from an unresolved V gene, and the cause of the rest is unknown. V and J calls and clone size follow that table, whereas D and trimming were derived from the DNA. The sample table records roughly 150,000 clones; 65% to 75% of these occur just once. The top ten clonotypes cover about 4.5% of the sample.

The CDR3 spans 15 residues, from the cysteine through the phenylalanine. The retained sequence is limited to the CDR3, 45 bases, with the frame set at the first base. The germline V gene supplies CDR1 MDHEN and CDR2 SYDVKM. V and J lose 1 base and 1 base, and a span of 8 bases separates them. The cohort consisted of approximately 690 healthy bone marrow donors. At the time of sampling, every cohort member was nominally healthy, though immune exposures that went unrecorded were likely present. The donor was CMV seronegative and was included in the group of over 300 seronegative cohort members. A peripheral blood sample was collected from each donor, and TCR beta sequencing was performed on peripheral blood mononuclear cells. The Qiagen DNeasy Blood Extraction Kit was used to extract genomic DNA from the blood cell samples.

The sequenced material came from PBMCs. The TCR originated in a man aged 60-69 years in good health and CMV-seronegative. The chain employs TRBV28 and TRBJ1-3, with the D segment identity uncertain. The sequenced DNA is TGTGCCAGCAGTTTATTATCGGGGTCTGGAAACACCATATATTTT. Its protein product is CASSLLSGSGNTIYF. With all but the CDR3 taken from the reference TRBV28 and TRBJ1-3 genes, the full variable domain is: DVKVTQSSRYLVKRTGEKVFLECVQDMDHENMFWYRQDPGLGLRLIYFSYDVKMKEKGDIPEGYSVSREKKERFSLILESASTNQTSMYLCASSLLSGSGNTIYFGEGSWLTVV.